These T cell receptor beta chains were read from a single sample in a study of blood T cells in healthy people across ages. TCRdb redid the calling of the 5' RACE reads with MiXCR, one entry per CDR3 protein. The table includes about 1.5 million distinct CDR3 sequences, about 40% detected once. Specimen: blood. Source of these receptors: a young woman in good health. The CDR3 runs from the conserved cysteine through the conserved F or W.

CDR3 protein: CTAGGQETQYF
V gene: TRBV29-1
J gene: TRBJ2-5

CDR3 protein: CASSLTIIYNEQFF
V gene: TRBV12-3/TRBV12-4
J gene: TRBJ2-1

CDR3 protein: CASSSYDRAYKSPLHF
V gene: TRBV28
J gene: TRBJ1-6

CDR3 protein: CASSQRPGTTTSYNEQFF
V gene: TRBV3-1
J gene: TRBJ2-1

CDR3 protein: CSVVRGTYEQYF
V gene: TRBV29-1
J gene: TRBJ2-7

CDR3 protein: CASRDDRVDIYEQYF
V gene: TRBV5-1
J gene: TRBJ2-7

CDR3 protein: CATSRAGGNYGYTF
V gene: TRBV15
J gene: TRBJ1-2

CDR3 protein: CASSLGGGRRGRETQYF
V gene: TRBV28
J gene: TRBJ2-5

CDR3 protein: CASSYMGLAGPRSYNEQFF
V gene: TRBV6-5
J gene: TRBJ2-1

CDR3 protein: CASSSNTPKHRGVGTDTQYF
V gene: TRBV12-3/TRBV12-4
J gene: TRBJ2-3